A single sample gave rise to the 8 T cell receptor beta chains below, sequenced in a study of cytomegalovirus exposure and HLA in healthy donors. Primers: 60 Vbeta forward and 13 Jbeta reverse. Assay: immunoSEQ multiplex PCR; the TCRdb copy retains only in-frame clones and omits some. The data hold around 120,000 clones, with 81% observed a single time. What was sequenced was PBMCs. The receptors originated from a man aged 18 to 30 in good health and CMV-seronegative.

The DNA of the CDR3 is TGTGCCAGCAGTTTATGGGGACAGGGGGGGGATCAGCCCCAGCATTTT. Its translation is CASSLWGQGGDQPQHF. The rearrangement uses TRBV27 and TRBJ1-5, with 11 bases identical to TRBD1. Germline-derived CDR1 and CDR2 are MNHEY and SMNVEV (reference sequence). Trimming removed 1 base from V and 5 bases from J; junction bases left unmatched: 4. This CDR3 spans 16 amino acids.

The gene calls are TRBV6-1 and TRBJ2-4; 7 bases align to TRBD1. The CDR3 spans 19 residues. J gave up 0 bases and V 2 bases, and 13 bases lay outside the gene matches. CDR1 is MNHNS, CDR2 SASEGT, per germline. The CDR3 spells CASSEFGTAFRLAKNIQYF. CDR3 nucleotide sequence: TGTGCCAGCAGTGAATTTGGGACAGCCTTTAGATTAGCCAAAAACATTCAGTACTTC.

V usage is TRBV11-2 and J usage is TRBJ1-1; 7 bases match TRBD1. The germline V gene encodes CDR1 SGHAT and CDR2 FQNNGV. The CDR3 consists of 17 residues. Trimming took 8 bases from V and 0 from J; bases not matched to a gene: 15. Here the CDR3 reads CASRLGQFPILNTEAFF. CDR3 DNA: TGTGCCAGCCGCCTGGGACAGTTCCCAATCCTGAACACTGAAGCTTTCTTT. Supplemented by reference TRBV11-2 and TRBJ1-1, the full variable domain reads EAGVAQSPRYKIIEKRQSVAFWCNPISGHATLYWYQQILGQGPKLLIQFQNNGVVDDSQLPKDRFSAERLKGVDSTLKIQPAKLEDSAVYLCASRLGQFPILNTEAFFGQGTRLTVV.

The rearrangement links TRBV19 to TRBJ1-1; a weak D match, TRBD1 (6 bases). Trimming cost V 1 base and J 4 bases, with 16 bases left between them. The CDR3 covers 16 residues. Per the germline V gene, CDR1 is LNHDA and CDR2 is SQIVND (reference sequence). The chain's CDR3 is CASSIVRWGRGTEAFF. The CDR3 coding sequence is TGTGCCAGTAGTATAGTTCGTTGGGGGCGCGGCACTGAAGCTTTCTTT.

This sequence joins TRBV27 and TRBJ2-3; TRBD2 aligns across 9 bases. The length of the CDR3 is 16 residues. Germline V gives CDR1 MNHEY, CDR2 SMNVEV (reference sequence). With 0 bases clipped from V and 0 bases from J, the junction kept 1 base outside the gene matches. CDR3 in DNA: TGTGCCAGCAGTTTATCGGCGGGGGGGAGCACAGATACGCAGTATTTT. This codes for CASSLSAGGSTDTQYF.

The chain carries TRBV10-3 and TRBJ2-3; 11 bases are shared with TRBD2. The CDR3 is 16 amino acids. V lost 3 bases, J lost 5 bases, and 7 bases stayed unmatched. CDR1 ENHRY and CDR2 SYGVKD come from the germline V gene. The CDR3 protein is CAISDRLAGTLDTQYF. As DNA, the CDR3 is TGTGCCATCAGTGACCGACTAGCGGGGACGTTAGATACGCAGTATTTT.

CDR3 DNA: TGTGCCAGCAGCTCCTCGAGCTCCTACAATGAGCAGTTCTTC. This gives the protein CASSSSSSYNEQFF. The chain recombines TRBV7-2 with TRBJ2-1; D not certain. The CDR3 contains 14 residues. Between the trimmed V and J ends, which lost 4 bases and 0 bases, there was a span of 7 bases. The germline CDR1 and CDR2 sequences are SGHTA and FQGNSA.

J is TRBJ2-1 and V is TRBV9; D might be TRBD2 (6 bases). Germline assignment: CDR1 SGDLS and CDR2 YYNGEE. The V and J ends lost 4 bases and 6 bases respectively, with 11 bases between them. This CDR3 is built from 13 residues. The CDR3 region is CASSYTSSNEQFF. The CDR3 DNA follows: TGTGCCAGCAGCTATACTAGCTCCAATGAGCAGTTCTTC.